Following are 9 T cell receptor beta chains from one sample sequenced in a study of human T cells and chemical hapten exposure. Unfractionated whole blood yielded total RNA. Unique molecular identifiers were affixed to discrete cDNA molecules within the library. MiXCR, applied by TCRdb to the reads, yields one record per CDR3 protein. The profile shows about 120,000 distinct CDR3 sequences, over 7.5% of them singletons. Material for sequencing was whole blood. The receptors shown here come from a human donor in good health. Some clones in this sample may be carry-over from other donors' samples.

This clonotype was observed a few times. This rearrangement joins TRBV9 to TRBJ2-7; 7 nucleotides align to TRBD1. Germline V gene sequence: CDR1 SGDLS, CDR2 YYNGEE. The CDR3 extends over 16 amino acids. Unmatched junction bases numbered 12, after V lost 3 bases and J lost 3 bases. For the CDR3, the DNA is TGTGCCAGCAGCGCCCGACAGGGTACGTCCCTCTACGAGCAGTACTTC. Translation gives CASSARQGTSLYEQYF.

This clonotype was found a few times. CDR3 sequence: CASMASKGNGELFF. The CDR3 DNA reads TGTGCCAGCATGGCTAGCAAGGGTAACGGGGAGCTGTTTTTT. The V and J genes are TRBV2 and TRBJ2-2; D possibly corresponds to TRBD2 (5 bases). V lost 7 bases and J 7 bases, leaving 16 bases between the germline ends. Germline values: CDR1 SNHLY, CDR2 FYNNEI. This CDR3 is 14 amino acids long.

A few counts support this clonotype. The rearrangement links TRBV12-3 or TRBV12-4 to TRBJ2-7, with 7 bases matching TRBD2. The CDR3 spans 16 residues. The V segment lost 1 base and the J segment 3 bases; nucleotides outside the gene matches: 9. Here the CDR3 DNA reads TGTGCCAGCAGTTTAGGTCTGGGGACTACGGACTACGAGCAGTACTTC. Amino acid sequence: CASSLGLGTTDYEQYF.

The V and J genes are TRBV20-1 and TRBJ2-1; D may be TRBD1 (6 bases). The CDR3 is made up of 14 amino acids. Germline V gene data show CDR1 as DFQATT and CDR2 as SNEGSKA (reference sequence). Trimming removed 6 bases from V and 8 bases from J, with 20 bases in between. CDR3 sequence reads: CSANGRGSIYEQFF. The CDR3 DNA is TGCAGTGCCAACGGCAGGGGATCTATATATGAGCAGTTCTTC.

This clonotype was counted only a few times. The rearrangement links TRBV12-3 or TRBV12-4 to TRBJ2-2, with 10 nucleotides matching TRBD2. The CDR3 runs 17 residues. Trimming removed 1 base from V and 3 bases from J; junction bases left unmatched: 5. CDR3 DNA sequence: TGTGCCAGCAGTTTAGTCCCAGCGGGAGGGTACACCGGGGAGCTGTTTTTT. Residues: CASSLVPAGGYTGELFF.

J is TRBJ2-7 and V is TRBV19; no definite D call. The CDR3 is made up of 16 amino acids. Germline assignment: CDR1 LNHDA and CDR2 SQIVND (reference sequence). Trimming stripped 3 bases from V and 2 bases from J, with 17 bases between. CDR3 bases: TGTGCCAGTAGTATGGGTATACAGAGTCTTCCCTACGAGCAGTACTTC. This gives the protein CASSMGIQSLPYEQYF.

The gene calls are TRBV6-2 or TRBV6-3 and TRBJ1-5, with TRBD1 as a possible D gene (5 bases). The V end lost 2 bases, the J end lost 1 base, and 9 bases lay between the germline ends. The CDR3 extends over 15 amino acids. Germline values: CDR1 MNHEY, CDR2 SVGEGT. The CDR3 is CASSYPGNSNQPQHF. The CDR3 DNA follows: TGTGCCAGCAGTTACCCAGGGAACAGCAATCAGCCCCAGCATTTT.

In its sample, this clonotype was seen many times. The chain uses TRBV3-1 and TRBJ1-1, with a weak D call TRBD1 (6 bases). The germline V gene encodes CDR1 LGHDT and CDR2 YNNKEL (reference sequence). The germline V and J ends were trimmed by 3 bases and 4 bases, with 12 bases remaining between them. The CDR3 extends over 14 amino acids. This CDR3 is CASSQGDRFTEAFF. The CDR3 DNA reads TGTGCCAGCAGCCAGGGCGACAGGTTCACTGAAGCTTTCTTT.

The V gene is TRBV29-1, the J gene TRBJ2-1, with 9 bases that match TRBD1. Germline V CDR1 and CDR2: SQVTM, ANQGSEA. The CDR3 sequence is 15 residues long. J was trimmed by 3 bases and V by 0 bases; bases with no gene match: 3. CDR3 DNA: TGCAGCGTTGAAGACAGGGACAGGGTCTACAATGAGCAGTTCTTC. Its protein is CSVEDRDRVYNEQFF.